This T cell receptor beta chain was found in a study of beta chain features in type 1 diabetes. Overall study findings and caveats: Overrepresentation of cells with high TCR expression could result from cDNA sequencing.

Reverse transcription of all isolated RNA meant that expressed TCRB transcripts were sequenced. The assay was immunoSEQ multiplex PCR, and TCRdb's table has in-frame clones only and misses some. Of hundreds of thousands of clones in the sample, less than 15% were seen once. V shed 4 bases and J shed 6 bases, with 15 bases lying between them. The germline CDR1 and CDR2 sequences are SGHRS and YFSETQ. The length of the CDR3 is 14 residues. Comment on this clone: Its antigen is unidentified.

Purities in excess of 95% were seen in all sorted populations. The rearrangement joins TRBV5-1 to TRBJ2-3; D is unclear. The material sequenced was naive CD4+ T cells from blood. The source is a woman aged 40 to 55 in good health. The CDR3 loop reads CASSTGSSGDTQYF. The CDR3 DNA reads as TGCGCCAGCAGCACCGGAAGCTCAGGTGATACGCAGTATTTT.